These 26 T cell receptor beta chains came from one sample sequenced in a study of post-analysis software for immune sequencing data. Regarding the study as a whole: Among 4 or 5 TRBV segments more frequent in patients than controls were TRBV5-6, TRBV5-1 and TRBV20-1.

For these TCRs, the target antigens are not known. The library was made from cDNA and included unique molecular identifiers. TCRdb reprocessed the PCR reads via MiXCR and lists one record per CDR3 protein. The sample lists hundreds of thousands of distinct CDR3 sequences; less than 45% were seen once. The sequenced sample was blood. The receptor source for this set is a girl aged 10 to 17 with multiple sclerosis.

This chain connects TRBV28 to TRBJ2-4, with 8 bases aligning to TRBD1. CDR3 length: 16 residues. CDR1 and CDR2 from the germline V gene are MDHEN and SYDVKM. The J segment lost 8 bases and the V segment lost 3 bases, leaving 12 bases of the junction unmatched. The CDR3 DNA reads TGTGCCAGCAGTTTTTTAGGGACAGGTCGTGGGGACATTCAGTACTTC. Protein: CASSFLGTGRGDIQYF.

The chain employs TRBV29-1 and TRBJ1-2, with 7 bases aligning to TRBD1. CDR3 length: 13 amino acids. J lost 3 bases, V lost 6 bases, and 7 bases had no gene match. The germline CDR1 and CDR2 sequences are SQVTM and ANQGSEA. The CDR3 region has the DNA TGCAGCGTGCAGGGGGGGAGGCACTATGGCTACACCTTC. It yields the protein CSVQGGRHYGYTF. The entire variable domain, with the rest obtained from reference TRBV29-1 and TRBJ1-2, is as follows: SAVISQKPSRDICQRGTSLTIQCQVDSQVTMMFWYRQQPGQSLTLIATANQGSEATYESGFVIDKFPISRPNLTFSTLTVSNMSPEDSSIYLCSVQGGRHYGYTFGSGTRLTVV.

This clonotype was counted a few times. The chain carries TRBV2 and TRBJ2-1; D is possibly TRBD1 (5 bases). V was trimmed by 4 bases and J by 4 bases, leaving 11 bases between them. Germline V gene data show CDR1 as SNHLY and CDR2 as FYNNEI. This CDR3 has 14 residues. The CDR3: CASSVPRQYNEQFF. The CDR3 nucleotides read TGTGCCAGCAGTGTGCCTAGACAGTACAATGAGCAGTTCTTC.

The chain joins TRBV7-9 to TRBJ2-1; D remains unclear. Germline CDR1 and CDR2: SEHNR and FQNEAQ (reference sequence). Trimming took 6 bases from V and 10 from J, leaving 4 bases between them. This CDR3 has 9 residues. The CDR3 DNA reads TGTGCCAGCAGACAGGAGCAGTTCTTC. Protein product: CASRQEQFF.

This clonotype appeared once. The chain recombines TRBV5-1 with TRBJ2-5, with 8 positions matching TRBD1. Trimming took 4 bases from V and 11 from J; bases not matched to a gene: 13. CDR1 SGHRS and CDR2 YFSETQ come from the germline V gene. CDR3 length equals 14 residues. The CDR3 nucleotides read TGCGCCAGCAGCCTACGTCAGGGGGCGCAAGAGCAGTACTTC. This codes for CASSLRQGAQEQYF.

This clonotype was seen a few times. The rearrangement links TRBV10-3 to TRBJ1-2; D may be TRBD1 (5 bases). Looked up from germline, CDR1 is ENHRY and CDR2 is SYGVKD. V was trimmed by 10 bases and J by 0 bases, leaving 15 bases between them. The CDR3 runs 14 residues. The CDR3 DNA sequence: TGTGCCACCAGGGACGACGGAACTAACTATGGCTACACCTTC. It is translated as CATRDDGTNYGYTF.

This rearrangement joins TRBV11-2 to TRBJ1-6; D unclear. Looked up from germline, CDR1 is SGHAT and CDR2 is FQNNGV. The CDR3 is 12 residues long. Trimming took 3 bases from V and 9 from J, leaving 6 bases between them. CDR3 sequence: CASSFYRSPLHF. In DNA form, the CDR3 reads TGTGCCAGCAGCTTTTACCGTTCACCCCTCCACTTT.

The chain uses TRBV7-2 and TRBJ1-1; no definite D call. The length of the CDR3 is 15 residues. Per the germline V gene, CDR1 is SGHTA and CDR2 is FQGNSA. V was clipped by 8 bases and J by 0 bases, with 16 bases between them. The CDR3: CASGGRLRMNTEAFF. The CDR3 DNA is TGTGCCAGCGGCGGACGTCTACGGATGAACACTGAAGCTTTCTTT.

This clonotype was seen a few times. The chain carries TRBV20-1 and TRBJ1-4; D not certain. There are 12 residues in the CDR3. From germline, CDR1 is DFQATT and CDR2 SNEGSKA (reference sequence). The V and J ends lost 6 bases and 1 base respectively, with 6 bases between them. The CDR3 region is CSAGRTNEKLFF. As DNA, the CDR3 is TGCAGTGCGGGGAGAACTAATGAAAAACTGTTTTTT.

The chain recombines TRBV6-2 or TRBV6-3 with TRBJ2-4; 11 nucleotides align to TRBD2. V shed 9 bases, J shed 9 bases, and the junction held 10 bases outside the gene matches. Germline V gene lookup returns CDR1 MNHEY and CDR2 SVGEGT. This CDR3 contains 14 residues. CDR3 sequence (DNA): TGTGCCAGTAGTGTCGGGACTAGCGGTACCATTCAGTACTTC. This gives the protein CASSVGTSGTIQYF.

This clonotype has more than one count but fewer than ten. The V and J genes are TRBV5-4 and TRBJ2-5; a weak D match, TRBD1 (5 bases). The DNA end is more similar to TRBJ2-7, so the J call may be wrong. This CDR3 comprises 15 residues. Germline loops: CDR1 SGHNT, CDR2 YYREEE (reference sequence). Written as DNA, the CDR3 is TGTGCCAGCAGCTTGGGAACAGGCTCCGTCTACGAGCAGTACTTC. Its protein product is CASSLGTGSVYEQYF.

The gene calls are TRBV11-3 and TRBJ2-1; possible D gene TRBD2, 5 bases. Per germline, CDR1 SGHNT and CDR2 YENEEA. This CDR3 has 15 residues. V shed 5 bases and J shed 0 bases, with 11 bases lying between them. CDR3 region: CASSPLGSSYNEQFF. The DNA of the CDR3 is TGTGCCAGCAGCCCCTTGGGGAGCTCCTACAATGAGCAGTTCTTC.

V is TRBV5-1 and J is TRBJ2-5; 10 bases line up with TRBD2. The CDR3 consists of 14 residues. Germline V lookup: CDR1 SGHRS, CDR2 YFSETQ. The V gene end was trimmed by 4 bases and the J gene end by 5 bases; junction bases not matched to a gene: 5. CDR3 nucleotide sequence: TGCGCCAGCAGCACCCGACTAGCGGGTGAGACCCAGTACTTC. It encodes CASSTRLAGETQYF.

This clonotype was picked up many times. CDR3 in amino acids: CASSPQYGQGGQETQYF. CDR3 sequence (DNA): TGTGCCAGCTCACCTCAATACGGACAGGGGGGGCAAGAGACCCAGTACTTC. This chain joins TRBV18 and TRBJ2-5; TRBD1 matches 10 bases. Unmatched junction bases numbered 9, after V lost 3 bases and J lost 2 bases. Germline assignment: CDR1 KGHSH and CDR2 LQKENI. The CDR3 extends over 17 amino acids.

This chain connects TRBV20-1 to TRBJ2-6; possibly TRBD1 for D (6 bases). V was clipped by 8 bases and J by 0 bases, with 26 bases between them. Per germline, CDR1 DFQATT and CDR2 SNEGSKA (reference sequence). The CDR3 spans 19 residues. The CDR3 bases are TGCAGTACCCCCCGATCGGACAGAAGAGGCGGCTCTGGGGCCAACGTCCTGACTTTC. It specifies CSTPRSDRRGGSGANVLTF.

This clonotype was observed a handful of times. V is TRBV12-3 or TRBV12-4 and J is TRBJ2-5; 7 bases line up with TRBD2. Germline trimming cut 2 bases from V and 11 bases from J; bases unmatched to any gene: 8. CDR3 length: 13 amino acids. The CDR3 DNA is TGTGCCAGCAGTTTACTGCGGGAGTCGGGGCAGTACTTC. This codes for CASSLLRESGQYF.

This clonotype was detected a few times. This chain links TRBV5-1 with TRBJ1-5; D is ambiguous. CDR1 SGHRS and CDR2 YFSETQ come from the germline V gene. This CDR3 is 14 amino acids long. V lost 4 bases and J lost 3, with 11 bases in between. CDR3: CASSRGLDNQPQHF. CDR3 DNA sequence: TGCGCCAGCAGCCGAGGGTTAGACAATCAGCCCCAGCATTTT.

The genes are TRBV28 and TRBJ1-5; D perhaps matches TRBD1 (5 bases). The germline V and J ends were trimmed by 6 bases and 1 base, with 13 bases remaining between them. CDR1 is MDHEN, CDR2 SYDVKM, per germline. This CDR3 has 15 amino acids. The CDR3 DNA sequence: TGTGCCAGCAGGGCGGGGGGTAGGAGCAATCAGCCCCAGCATTTT. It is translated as CASRAGGRSNQPQHF.

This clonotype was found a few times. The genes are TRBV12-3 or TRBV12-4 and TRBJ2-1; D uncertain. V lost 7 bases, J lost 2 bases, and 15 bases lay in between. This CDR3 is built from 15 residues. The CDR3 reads CASNRAAVPYNEQFF. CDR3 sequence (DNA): TGTGCCAGCAACCGGGCCGCCGTCCCCTACAATGAGCAGTTCTTC.

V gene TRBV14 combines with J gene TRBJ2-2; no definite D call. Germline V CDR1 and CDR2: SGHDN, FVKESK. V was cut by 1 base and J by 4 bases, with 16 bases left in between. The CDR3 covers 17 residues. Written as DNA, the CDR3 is TGTGCCAGCAGCCAAGGTGCCCCAAGTAGATCCACCGGGGAGCTGTTTTTT. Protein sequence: CASSQGAPSRSTGELFF.

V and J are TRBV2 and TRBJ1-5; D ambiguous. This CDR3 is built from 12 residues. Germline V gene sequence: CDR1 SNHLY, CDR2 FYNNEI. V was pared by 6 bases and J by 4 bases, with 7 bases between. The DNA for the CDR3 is TGTGCCAGCAGAAGGAGAAATCAGCCCCAGCATTTT. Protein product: CASRRRNQPQHF.

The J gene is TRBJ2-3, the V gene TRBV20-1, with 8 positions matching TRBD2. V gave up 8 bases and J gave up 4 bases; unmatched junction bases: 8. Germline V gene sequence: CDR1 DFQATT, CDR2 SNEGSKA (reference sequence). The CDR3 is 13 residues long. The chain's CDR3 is CSPHGGGPDTQYF. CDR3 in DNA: TGCAGTCCACACGGGGGGGGTCCAGATACGCAGTATTTT.

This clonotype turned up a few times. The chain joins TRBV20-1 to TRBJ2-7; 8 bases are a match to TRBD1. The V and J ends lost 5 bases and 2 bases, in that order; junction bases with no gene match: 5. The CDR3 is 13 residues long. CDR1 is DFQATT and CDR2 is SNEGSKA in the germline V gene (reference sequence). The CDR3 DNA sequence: TGCAGTGCTTCCCAGGGGGCGACCTACGAGCAGTACTTC. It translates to CSASQGATYEQYF.

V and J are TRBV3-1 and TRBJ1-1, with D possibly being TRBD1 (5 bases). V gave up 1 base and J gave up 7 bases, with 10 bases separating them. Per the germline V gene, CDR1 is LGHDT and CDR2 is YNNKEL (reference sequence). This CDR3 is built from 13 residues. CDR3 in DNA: TGTGCCAGCAGCCAAGGGGGGATAAATGAAGCTTTCTTT. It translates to CASSQGGINEAFF. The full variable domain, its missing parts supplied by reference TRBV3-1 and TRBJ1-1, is DTAVSQTPKYLVTQMGNDKSIKCEQNLGHDTMYWYKQDSKKFLKIMFSYNNKELIINETVPNRFSPKSPDKAHLNLHINSLELGDSAVYFCASSQGGINEAFFGQGTRLTVV.

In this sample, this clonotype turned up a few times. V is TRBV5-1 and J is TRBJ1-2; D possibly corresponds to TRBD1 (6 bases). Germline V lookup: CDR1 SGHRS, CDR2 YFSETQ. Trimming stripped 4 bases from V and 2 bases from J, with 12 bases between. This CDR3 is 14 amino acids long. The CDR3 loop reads CASSEDRLNYGYTF. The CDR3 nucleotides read TGCGCCAGCAGCGAAGACAGGTTGAACTATGGCTACACCTTC.

The CDR3 spells CASSLFRVRGSTDTQYF. The CDR3 DNA sequence: TGTGCCAGCAGTTTATTTCGGGTCAGGGGATCGACAGATACGCAGTATTTT. This chain connects TRBV28 to TRBJ2-3, with a weak D call TRBD1 (6 bases). Germline loops: CDR1 MDHEN, CDR2 SYDVKM. The length of the CDR3 is 17 residues. Deletions cut 1 base from V and 3 bases from J, with 17 bases between.